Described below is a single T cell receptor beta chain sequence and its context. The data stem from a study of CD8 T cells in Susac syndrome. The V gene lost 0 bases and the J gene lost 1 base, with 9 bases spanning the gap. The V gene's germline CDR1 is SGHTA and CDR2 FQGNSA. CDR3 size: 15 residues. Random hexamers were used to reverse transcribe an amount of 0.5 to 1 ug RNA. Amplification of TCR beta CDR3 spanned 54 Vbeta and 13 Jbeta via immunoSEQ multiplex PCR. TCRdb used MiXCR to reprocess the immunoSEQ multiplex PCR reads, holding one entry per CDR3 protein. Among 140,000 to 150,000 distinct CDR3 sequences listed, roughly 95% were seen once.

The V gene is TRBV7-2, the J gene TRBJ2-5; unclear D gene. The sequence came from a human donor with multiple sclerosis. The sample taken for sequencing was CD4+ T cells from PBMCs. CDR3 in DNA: TGTGCCAGCAGCTTAGCAGGGAAAGTCCAAGAGACCCAGTACTTC. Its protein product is CASSLAGKVQETQYF. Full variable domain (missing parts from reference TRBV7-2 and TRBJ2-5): GAGVSQSPSNKVTEKGKDVELRCDPISGHTALYWYRQSLGQGLEFLIYFQGNSAPDKSGLPSDRFSAERTGGSVSTLTIQRTQQEDSAVYLCASSLAGKVQETQYFGPGTRLLVL.